Presented here are 27 T cell receptor beta chains from one specimen sequenced in a study of shared clonotypes between healthy human individuals. Naive CD8 cells lacked CD45RO and underwent positive selection for CCR7, leaving out terminally differentiated effector memory CD45RA+ cells. Measured with immunoSEQ multiplex PCR; TCRdb has only the in-frame clones, and not every one. The sample gives about 2.1 million clones, roughly 91% of which show up once; about 1.8% is in the top ten. Material for sequencing was naive CD8+ T cells from PBMCs. The origin of the receptors is a man in his late teens or twenties in good health. Some clones in this sample may be carry-over from other donors' samples.

This clone was counted only a few times. The chain carries TRBV7-9 and TRBJ1-1; TRBD1 is a possible D gene (6 bases). Trimming took 4 bases from V and 3 from J, leaving 15 bases between them. Germline loops: CDR1 SEHNR, CDR2 FQNEAQ (reference sequence). CDR3 length: 15 residues. CDR3 sequence: CASSSGPRGDTEAFF. As DNA, the CDR3 is TGTGCCAGCAGCTCGGGGCCGAGGGGGGACACTGAAGCTTTCTTT.

The chain has TRBV27 and TRBJ2-7; 10 bases are shared with TRBD1. This CDR3 has 15 residues. After removal of 9 bases from V and 4 bases from J, the junction contained 12 bases not matched to a gene. The V gene's germline CDR1 is MNHEY and CDR2 SMNVEV (reference sequence). CDR3: CASGFIGTGVYEQYF. As DNA, the CDR3 is TGTGCCAGTGGTTTTATAGGGACAGGGGTTTACGAGCAGTACTTC.

V is TRBV27 and J is TRBJ1-2; a weak D match, TRBD1 (6 bases). This CDR3 spans 19 amino acids. Germline CDR1 MNHEY, CDR2 SMNVEV (reference sequence). Deletions cut 6 bases from V and 4 bases from J, with 30 bases between. CDR3 nucleotide sequence: TGTGCCAGCAGCTCTTTGACTGCGACAGAAATCAGGGGAGGCTATGGCTACACCTTC. This codes for CASSSLTATEIRGGYGYTF.

This clone was seen only once. The CDR3 here is CASSVIQTGAGTGELFF. CDR3 in DNA: TGTGCCAGCAGCGTCATACAGACAGGGGCCGGCACCGGGGAGCTGTTTTTT. This rearrangement joins TRBV9 to TRBJ2-2, with 8 bases aligning to TRBD1. Trimming cost V 2 bases and J 4 bases; bases outside gene matches: 10. The germline CDR1 and CDR2 sequences are SGDLS and YYNGEE. The CDR3 is 17 amino acids.

CDR3 nucleotide sequence: TGTGCCAGCAGTTCCCACGATCGGGGATACGAGCAGTACTTC. This sequence encodes CASSSHDRGYEQYF. The V and J genes are TRBV5-4 and TRBJ2-7, with a weak D call TRBD2 (5 bases). Trimming left V 5 bases short and J 4 bases short, with 16 bases between. Germline loops: CDR1 SGHNT, CDR2 YYREEE (reference sequence). The CDR3 loop spans 14 amino acids. Full variable domain (missing parts from reference TRBV5-4 and TRBJ2-7): ETGVTQSPTHLIKTRGQQVTLRCSSQSGHNTVSWYQQALGQGPQFIFQYYREEENGRGNFPPRFSGLQFPNYSSELNVNALELDDSALYLCASSSHDRGYEQYFGPGTRLTVT.

The J gene is TRBJ2-7, the V gene TRBV6-6; D may correspond to TRBD1 or TRBD2 (5 bases each). CDR1 is MNHNY, CDR2 SVGAGI, per germline (reference sequence). The CDR3 runs 14 residues. Trimming took 0 bases from V and 2 from J, leaving 8 bases between them. CDR3 in DNA: TGTGCCAGCAGTTACTCGGGGGAGACCTACGAGCAGTACTTC. Its protein product is CASSYSGETYEQYF.

The J gene is TRBJ1-2, the V gene TRBV11-2; a weak D match, TRBD1 (6 bases). CDR1 is SGHAT and CDR2 is FQNNGV in the germline V gene. CDR3 size: 14 residues. V lost 5 bases and J lost 10, with 20 bases in between. The CDR3 nucleotides are TGTGCCAGCAGCCCAGTTGGGGGCGTAGCGGCCTACACCTTC. It is translated as CASSPVGGVAAYTF.

The rearrangement joins TRBV5-4 to TRBJ2-7; D perhaps matches TRBD2 (7 bases). The V end lost 2 bases, the J end lost 5 bases, and 14 bases lay between the germline ends. The germline V gene has CDR1 SGHNT and CDR2 YYREEE (reference sequence). The CDR3 has 14 amino acids. The CDR3 DNA reads TGTGCCAGCAGCTTTGCGGGGGCACGGAACGAGCAGTACTTC. Protein: CASSFAGARNEQYF.

This clone was detected only once. V and J are TRBV5-8 and TRBJ2-7; D is undetermined. The CDR3 is made up of 12 amino acids. V was trimmed by 1 base and J by 5 bases, leaving 7 bases between them. Germline assignment: CDR1 SGHTS and CDR2 YDEGEE. The CDR3 region is CASSLITHEQYF. The CDR3 DNA reads TGTGCCAGCAGCTTGATCACCCACGAGCAGTACTTC.

The V and J genes are TRBV16 and TRBJ2-7, with D uncertain. Germline CDR1 is KGHSY and CDR2 is FQNENV. V lost 0 bases, J lost 7 bases, and 16 bases lay in between. There are 15 residues in the CDR3. This CDR3 is CASSQSADGIGEQYF. CDR3 DNA sequence: TGTGCCAGCAGCCAATCGGCGGACGGCATAGGGGAGCAGTACTTC.

The chain uses TRBV7-6 and TRBJ2-1; D is unresolved. CDR3 length: 13 amino acids. Germline CDR1 is SGHVS and CDR2 is FNYEAQ. Trimming pared 10 bases from V and 4 bases from J, leaving 14 bases between. The DNA of the CDR3 is TGTGCCACCAAGAACCCGCTTTACAATGAGCAGTTCTTC. Translated, it gives CATKNPLYNEQFF. Drawing the rest from reference TRBV7-6 and TRBJ2-1, the complete variable domain is GAGVSQSPRYKVTKRGQDVALRCDPISGHVSLYWYRQALGQGPEFLTYFNYEAQQDKSGLPNDRFSAERPEGSISTLTIQRTEQRDSAMYRCATKNPLYNEQFFGPGTRLTVL.

V and J are TRBV4-3 and TRBJ1-1; D is uncertain. The CDR3 has 16 amino acids. CDR1 LGHNA and CDR2 YSLEER come from the germline V gene. Trimming removed 0 bases from V and 0 bases from J, with 11 bases in between. The CDR3 spells CASSQDSGRMNTEAFF. As DNA, the CDR3 is TGCGCCAGCAGCCAAGATTCGGGTCGGATGAACACTGAAGCTTTCTTT.

The chain has TRBV7-9 and TRBJ1-1, with D tentatively TRBD1 (5 bases). The CDR3 spans 14 residues. V lost 8 bases, J lost 1 base, and 14 bases lay in between. The germline V gene has CDR1 SEHNR and CDR2 FQNEAQ (reference sequence). The CDR3 loop is CASPGPFGNTEAFF. In DNA form, the CDR3 reads TGTGCCAGCCCAGGGCCCTTCGGGAACACTGAAGCTTTCTTT.

There are a few counts of this clone. The V gene is TRBV11-2, the J gene TRBJ1-5, with D perhaps matching TRBD1 (5 bases). The CDR3 extends over 14 amino acids. Trimming took 5 bases from V and 8 from J, leaving 16 bases between them. Germline V gene lookup returns CDR1 SGHAT and CDR2 FQNNGV. The CDR3 region has the DNA TGTGCCAGCAGCCTGGGGGGGGACGGGAAGCCCCAGCATTTT. It yields the protein CASSLGGDGKPQHF.

This chain joins TRBV13 and TRBJ2-1; D is unresolved. The CDR3 spans 14 residues. Trimming took 0 bases from V and 10 from J, leaving 13 bases between them. Per germline, CDR1 PRHDT and CDR2 FYEKMQ (reference sequence). The CDR3 coding sequence is TGTGCCAGCAGCTTAGGCCGGGCAGCTGGGGAGCAGTTCTTC. Its protein is CASSLGRAAGEQFF.

This clone was seen a single time. One end of the junction varies from germline; a read error may be responsible. The V call is TRBV5-1, the J call TRBJ2-3, with unresolved D. The CDR3 sequence is 9 residues long. The germline V gene has CDR1 SGHRS and CDR2 YFSETQ. The CDR3 nucleotides are TGCGCCAGCCTTATAAGTGCCGATTTT. It yields the protein CASLISADF.

The gene calls are TRBV18 and TRBJ2-2, with D perhaps being TRBD1 or TRBD2 (6 bases each). CDR1 and CDR2 from the germline V gene are KGHSH and LQKENI. V was cut by 3 bases and J by 3 bases, with 17 bases left in between. The length of the CDR3 is 17 residues. The CDR3 sequence is CASSPTWPGADTGELFF. For the CDR3, the DNA is TGTGCCAGCTCACCTACCTGGCCGGGGGCGGACACCGGGGAGCTGTTTTTT.

CDR3 DNA sequence: TGTGCCAGTAGTGTCGCAATAAGCGGAACCTACAATGAGCAGTTCTTC. It translates to CASSVAISGTYNEQFF. The rearrangement links TRBV19 to TRBJ2-1, with D maybe TRBD2 (5 bases). This CDR3 spans 16 amino acids. Germline assignment: CDR1 LNHDA and CDR2 SQIVND (reference sequence). Trimming pared 5 bases from V and 2 bases from J, leaving 16 bases between.

This chain connects TRBV19 to TRBJ2-1; TRBD1 is a possible D gene (5 bases). V was clipped by 5 bases and J by 7 bases, with 15 bases between them. The CDR3 loop spans 14 amino acids. Germline-derived CDR1 and CDR2 are LNHDA and SQIVND (reference sequence). This CDR3 reads CASSWAGPVNEQFF. CDR3 DNA: TGTGCCAGTAGTTGGGCAGGGCCGGTGAATGAGCAGTTCTTC.

This chain connects TRBV19 to TRBJ1-1; D uncertain. The V and J ends lost 1 base and 6 bases respectively, with 9 bases between them. The length of the CDR3 is 13 residues. In germline, CDR1 is LNHDA, CDR2 SQIVND (reference sequence). The DNA for the CDR3 is TGTGCCAGTAGTATAGCTGCAAAATCTGAAGCTTTCTTT. This encodes CASSIAAKSEAFF. Variable domain in full (rest from reference TRBV19 and TRBJ1-1): DGGITQSPKYLFRKEGQNVTLSCEQNLNHDAMYWYRQDPGQGLRLIYYSQIVNDFQKGDIAEGYSVSREKKESFPLTVTSAQKNPTAFYLCASSIAAKSEAFFGQGTRLTVV.

The rearrangement links TRBV10-3 to TRBJ1-2, with no clear D. Germline CDR1 reads ENHRY; CDR2 reads SYGVKD. Trimming shortened V by 5 bases and J by 1 base, and 14 bases separated the two germline ends. This CDR3 comprises 15 residues. CDR3 protein: CAISPGSPVNYGYTF. CDR3 coding DNA: TGTGCCATCAGTCCTGGGAGTCCAGTTAACTATGGCTACACCTTC.

The chain links TRBV29-1 to TRBJ2-3, with TRBD1 as a possible D gene (5 bases). This CDR3 is built from 13 residues. V lost 3 bases and J lost 4, with 11 bases in between. CDR1 SQVTM and CDR2 ANQGSEA come from the germline V gene. CDR3 protein: CSVDGAGADTQYF. CDR3 DNA: TGCAGCGTTGATGGGGCAGGCGCAGATACGCAGTATTTT.

This chain joins TRBV7-2 and TRBJ1-2, with no clear D. This CDR3 comprises 15 residues. CDR1 and CDR2 (germline): SGHTA, FQGNSA. The V end lost 2 bases, the J end lost 7 bases, and 17 bases lay between the germline ends. This chain's CDR3 is CASSLLERIGGGYTF. CDR3 DNA: TGTGCCAGCAGCTTATTAGAGAGGATAGGAGGTGGCTACACCTTC.

The chain carries TRBV27 and TRBJ2-1; perhaps TRBD1 as D (6 bases). The CDR3 contains 12 residues. Germline CDR1 MNHEY, CDR2 SMNVEV (reference sequence). V shed 6 bases and J shed 5 bases, with 8 bases lying between them. CDR3: CASRDSNNEQFF. For the CDR3, the DNA is TGTGCCAGCAGGGACAGTAACAATGAGCAGTTCTTC.

This chain uses TRBV2 with TRBJ1-2; D remains unclear. V was shortened by 9 bases and J by 2 bases, with 16 bases between the two germline ends. The CDR3 has 14 amino acids. Germline V lookup: CDR1 SNHLY, CDR2 FYNNEI. In nucleotides, the CDR3 is TGTGCCAGTGATGGTGGCGCAGGCAACTATGGCTACACCTTC. Translating it yields CASDGGAGNYGYTF.

The rearrangement joins TRBV18 to TRBJ2-7; TRBD1 matches at 10 bases. CDR1 is KGHSH and CDR2 is LQKENI in the germline V gene. V was clipped by 2 bases and J by 5 bases; unmatched bases: 9. The CDR3 consists of 16 residues. The CDR3 bases are TGTGCCAGCTCACCATGGTTTGGGACAGGGGCCGACGAGCAGTACTTC. Translating gives CASSPWFGTGADEQYF.

This chain joins TRBV10-1 and TRBJ2-7; 13 nucleotides agree with TRBD2. This CDR3 comprises 15 residues. Germline-derived CDR1 and CDR2 are WNHNN and SYGVQD (reference sequence). With V trimmed by 0 bases and J by 4 bases, 0 bases remained unmatched. CDR3 bases: TGCGCCAGCAGTGAGTCGGGACTAGCGGGATACGAGCAGTACTTC. This encodes CASSESGLAGYEQYF.